Listed here are 20 T cell receptor beta chains from one sample, sequenced in a study of regulatory T cells in long-lasting Graves disease (TCRdb year 2021). The library was generated by multiplex PCR. The instrument was an Illumina HiSeq 4000. To build TCR beta libraries, CDR3 regions were amplified by Arm-PCR using iRepertoire HTBI primers. Starting from the raw public reads, TCRdb applied fastp trimming at Q25, assembled clones with MiXCR and retained in-frame beta chains. Every distinct CDR3 protein forms one entry, paired with its most common genes and DNA. The sample includes around 250,000 distinct CDR3 sequences, with around 20% observed a single time. The ten biggest clones cover approximately 15% of the sample. The time point label here, explained by the study, means: newly diagnosed GD, antithyroid drugs for less than 3 months. For both TCR sequencing and RNA sequencing, RNA was extracted from PBMCs using TRIzol.

The sample consisted of peripheral blood mononuclear cells (PBMCs), taken at new diagnosis, from a patient treated with antithyroid drugs. Receptor source: a female donor with Graves disease.

V is TRBV10-3 and J is TRBJ2-2; no clear D. Trimming took off 3 bases at V and 8 bases at J, with 10 bases between the two ends. The CDR3 length is 13 residues. CDR1 and CDR2 (germline): ENHRY, SYGVKD. CDR3 amino acids: CAISEEGFGELFF. In DNA, the CDR3 is TGTGCCATCAGTGAAGAAGGTTTTGGGGAGCTGTTTTTT.

This clonotype turned up a few times. This may stem from a read error, because a much larger clone lies one nucleotide away. The rearrangement joins TRBV5-1 to TRBJ1-1; 7 positions agree with TRBD1. The CDR3 is made up of 15 amino acids. The V segment lost 1 base and the J segment 4 bases; nucleotides outside the gene matches: 7. Germline CDR1 SGHRS, CDR2 YFSETQ. The DNA for the CDR3 is TGCGCCAGCAGCTTGCGCACAGGGGACGGCACTGAAGCTTTCTTT. Translated, it gives CASSLRTGDGTEAFF.

The genes are TRBV13 and TRBJ1-4; a possible D gene is TRBD1 (5 bases). Trimming left V 6 bases short and J 8 bases short, with 19 bases between. This CDR3 contains 15 residues. Germline loops: CDR1 PRHDT, CDR2 FYEKMQ (reference sequence). The CDR3 nucleotides are TGTGCCAGCAGTTATCGCAAGGTCGGGGACGAAAAACTGTTTTTT. It is translated as CASSYRKVGDEKLFF.

This clonotype was counted ten times or more. The chain is built from TRBV12-3 or TRBV12-4 and TRBJ1-4, with 11 bases that match TRBD1. V was pared by 4 bases and J by 8 bases, with 0 bases of the junction left unmatched. The CDR3 has 13 amino acids. The CDR3 is CASSWDRGEKLFF. For the CDR3, the DNA is TGTGCCAGCAGTTGGGACAGGGGGGAAAAACTGTTTTTT.

This chain uses TRBV2 with TRBJ2-7; 7 positions match TRBD1. The J segment lost 8 bases and the V segment lost 3 bases, leaving 7 bases of the junction unmatched. The CDR3 covers 13 residues. Germline CDR1 is SNHLY and CDR2 is FYNNEI. The CDR3 here is CASSDTGAGKQYF. In DNA form, the CDR3 reads TGTGCCAGCAGTGACACAGGGGCCGGTAAGCAGTACTTC.

This clonotype was observed at least ten times. CDR3 in amino acids: CSARDWGREATDTQYF. DNA for the CDR3: TGCAGTGCTAGAGATTGGGGGCGGGAGGCCACAGATACGCAGTATTTT. The J gene is TRBJ2-3, the V gene TRBV20-1, with TRBD2 matching 8 bases. From germline, CDR1 is DFQATT and CDR2 SNEGSKA (reference sequence). V trimming: 0 bases; J trimming: 2 bases; junction bases outside the gene matches: 7. The CDR3 loop spans 16 amino acids.

The V call is TRBV6-4, the J call TRBJ2-3; TRBD2 matches at 8 bases. The CDR3 runs to 14 residues. Germline lookup yields CDR1 MRHNA and CDR2 SNTAGT. After removal of 2 bases from V and 4 bases from J, the junction contained 2 bases not matched to a gene. The CDR3 loop reads CASSDGLAPDTQYF. DNA of the CDR3: TGTGCCAGCAGTGACGGACTAGCTCCAGATACGCAGTATTTT.

This clonotype showed up many times. This may be a read error: a much more frequent sequence differs by one nucleotide. The V and J genes are TRBV9 and TRBJ1-1, with a possible D match to TRBD1 (5 bases). CDR1 and CDR2 from the germline V gene are SGDLS and YYNGEE. The CDR3 runs 13 residues. The ends were cut back, 4 bases at V and 1 base at J, with 8 bases in the middle. The CDR3 sequence: CASSTQGNTEAFF. The DNA of the CDR3 is TGTGCCAGCAGCACCCAGGGGAACACTGAAGCTTTCTTT.

The gene calls are TRBV12-5 and TRBJ2-5; D call uncertain. This CDR3 comprises 14 residues. V was cut by 9 bases and J by 3 bases, with 17 bases left in between. CDR1 is LGHNT and CDR2 is FRNRAP in the germline V gene. The DNA for the CDR3 is TGTGCTAGCGGCCCGCCCGGGCCAGAAGAGACCCAGTACTTC. Translation gives CASGPPGPEETQYF.

This clonotype was recorded many times. This CDR3 is CASSFPGGGYEQYF. In DNA form, the CDR3 reads TGTGCCAGCAGTTTTCCCGGGGGCGGCTACGAGCAGTACTTC. The chain carries TRBV28 and TRBJ2-7, with D perhaps given as TRBD1 or TRBD2 (6 bases each). Germline assignment: CDR1 MDHEN and CDR2 SYDVKM. The CDR3 length is 14 residues. V was pared by 3 bases and J by 3 bases, with 12 bases between.

The chain employs TRBV20-1 and TRBJ2-7, with 14 bases aligning to TRBD2. CDR1 is DFQATT and CDR2 is SNEGSKA in the germline V gene (reference sequence). This CDR3 is 16 amino acids long. With 6 bases clipped from V and 1 base from J, the junction kept 8 bases outside the gene matches. The CDR3 protein is CSAIGTSGGQSYEQYF. CDR3 bases: TGCAGTGCGATCGGGACTAGCGGGGGCCAGTCCTACGAGCAGTACTTC.

This clonotype was observed at least ten times. The V call is TRBV20-1, the J call TRBJ2-7; D may be TRBD2 (5 bases). The CDR3 sequence is 13 residues long. The V end was cut by 3 bases, the J end by 2 bases, with 11 bases between. CDR1 and CDR2 (germline): DFQATT, SNEGSKA (reference sequence). CDR3 nucleotides: TGCAGTGCTAGTGACGGAGGTACCTACGAGCAGTACTTC. It encodes CSASDGGTYEQYF.

This clonotype was picked up many times. This chain uses TRBV7-2 with TRBJ1-1; D may be TRBD1 (6 bases). Trimming cost V 2 bases and J 8 bases, with 12 bases left between them. The length of the CDR3 is 13 residues. Germline assignment: CDR1 SGHTA and CDR2 FQGNSA. This CDR3 is CASSLQGSSEAFF. In DNA, the CDR3 is TGTGCCAGCAGCTTACAGGGGTCGTCGGAAGCTTTCTTT.

Details on this clonotype: One base away lies a much larger clone, so this may be a sequencing read error. The chain couples TRBV7-2 to TRBJ1-3; possible D gene TRBD1, 5 bases. This CDR3 contains 17 residues. Trimming pared 4 bases from V and 4 bases from J, leaving 20 bases between. The germline V gene has CDR1 SGHTA and CDR2 FQGNSA. CDR3 in amino acids: CASSSRGGIGVGNTIYF. The CDR3 DNA sequence: TGTGCCAGCAGCTCCCGGGGGGGGATAGGAGTGGGAAACACCATATATTTT.

This clonotype was counted many times. Here the CDR3 reads CASSGLAGRSEQFF. The DNA of the CDR3 is TGTGCCAGCAGTGGACTAGCGGGAAGGTCTGAGCAGTTCTTC. V gene TRBV6-2 or TRBV6-3 combines with J gene TRBJ2-1; TRBD2 aligns across 12 bases. The ends lost 5 bases at V and 9 bases at J; junction bases unmatched: 5. Germline values: CDR1 MNHEY, CDR2 SVGEGT. The CDR3 covers 14 residues.

This clonotype was counted a few times. The J gene is TRBJ2-7, the V gene TRBV28, with D perhaps matching TRBD1 or TRBD2 (5 bases each). The CDR3 has 14 residues. The V end was cut by 7 bases, the J end by 7 bases, with 20 bases between. CDR1 MDHEN and CDR2 SYDVKM come from the germline V gene. The CDR3 DNA is TGTGCCAGCAAACCCGGGACCGAGGGCGGGGAGCAGTACTTC. Translating it yields CASKPGTEGGEQYF.

Many counts were recorded for this clonotype. The J gene is TRBJ2-1, the V gene TRBV7-9, with 11 bases fitting TRBD2. V trimming: 5 bases; J trimming: 10 bases; junction bases outside the gene matches: 4. This CDR3 region has 13 residues. Germline-derived CDR1 and CDR2 are SEHNR and FQNEAQ (reference sequence). The CDR3 bases are TGTGCCAGCAGCCCCCGGACTAGCGGGGAGCAGTTCTTC. Protein product: CASSPRTSGEQFF.

This clonotype was detected a few times. V and J are TRBV30 and TRBJ2-4, with 13 bases matching TRBD2. CDR3 length equals 16 residues. In germline, CDR1 is GTSNPN, CDR2 SVGIG (reference sequence). V lost 5 bases to trimming and J lost 1 base; unmatched junction nucleotides: 5. This chain's CDR3 is CAWPPTSGGAKNIQYF. The CDR3 nucleotides are TGTGCCTGGCCCCCGACTAGCGGGGGGGCCAAAAACATTCAGTACTTC.

In regard to this clonotype: Being one base from a much bigger clone, this may be a read error. V gene TRBV20-1 combines with J gene TRBJ2-2; D is possibly TRBD2 (5 bases). The CDR3 runs 15 residues. CDR1 is DFQATT, CDR2 SNEGSKA, per germline (reference sequence). The CDR3 sequence is CSARGVLTNTGELLF. The CDR3 coding sequence is TGCAGTGCTAGAGGTGTACTCACGAACACCGGGGAGCTGCTTTTT.

The rearrangement links TRBV19 to TRBJ2-2, with 7 nucleotides matching TRBD1. Losses at the gene ends were 6 bases for V and 5 bases for J; bases not matched to a gene: 9. CDR1 and CDR2 (germline): LNHDA, SQIVND (reference sequence). The CDR3 extends over 15 amino acids. CDR3 nucleotide sequence: TGTGCCAGTAGCCCCGGGACAGAAATGACCGGGGAGCTGTTTTTT. Residues: CASSPGTEMTGELFF.